A selection of T cell receptor beta chains follows, all from one sample in a study of cytomegalovirus exposure and HLA in healthy donors. The method was immunoSEQ multiplex PCR; TCRdb's version includes in-frame clones alone and lacks a portion of them. The sample records over 150,000 clones, around 77% being singletons. The specimen was PBMCs. The receptors shown here come from a young man in good health and CMV-seropositive. The CDR3 runs from the conserved cysteine through the conserved F or W. Fields, in order: J gene, D gene, V gene, clone size, CDR3 DNA, CDR3 protein. The D gene is left open where the match is weak. Size is stated for part of the rows, as once, few or many counts, or as a class when the clone is expanded.

J: TRBJ2-5
D: TRBD1
V: TRBV7-9
size: -
DNA: TGTGCCAGCAGCATTGGGACAGGGGGCCAAGAGACCCAGTACTTC
CDR3: CASSIGTGGQETQYF

J: TRBJ2-7
D: TRBD2
V: TRBV11-2
size: -
DNA: TGTGCCAGCAGCTTAGCTAGCGGGCGTGCCTACGAGCAGTACTTC
CDR3: CASSLASGRAYEQYF

J: TRBJ1-1
D: -
V: TRBV10-3
size: few
DNA: TGTGCCATCACGCAGGGCGTTGAAGCTTTCTTT
CDR3: CAITQGVEAFF

J: TRBJ2-5
D: TRBD2
V: TRBV2
size: -
DNA: TGTGCCAGCGTCAGCAGGACTAGCGGGCAAGAGACCCAGTACTTC
CDR3: CASVSRTSGQETQYF

J: TRBJ2-3
D: TRBD2
V: TRBV18
size: -
DNA: TGTGCCAGCTCACCAAGTCTAGCGGAGAGCACAGATACGCAGTATTTT
CDR3: CASSPSLAESTDTQYF

J: TRBJ2-7
D: -
V: TRBV2
size: few
DNA: TGTGCCAGCAGTGTAAGGGGTCGGTACTACGAGCAGTACTTC
CDR3: CASSVRGRYYEQYF

J: TRBJ2-5
D: -
V: TRBV12-5
size: -
DNA: TGTGCTAGTGGTTCCCTACTAGAAAAGACCCAGTACTTC
CDR3: CASGSLLEKTQYF

J: TRBJ2-3
D: -
V: TRBV6-1
size: -
DNA: TGTGCCAGCAGTGAAAAGAGCACTAGCACAGATACGCAGTATTTT
CDR3: CASSEKSTSTDTQYF

J: TRBJ1-2
D: TRBD1
V: TRBV10-3
size: once
DNA: TGTGCCATCAACCCCACCGAGACAGGGGGCTCCGGCTACACCTTC
CDR3: CAINPTETGGSGYTF

J: TRBJ2-7
D: -
V: TRBV7-9
size: -
DNA: TGTGCCAGCAGCTTAGGGCTAGTTGTAGACGAGCAGTACTTC
CDR3: CASSLGLVVDEQYF

J: TRBJ1-1
D: -
V: TRBV9
size: -
DNA: TGTGCCAGCAGCCTGGGGGGGGGATCTGAAGCTTTCTTT
CDR3: CASSLGGGSEAFF

J: TRBJ2-7
D: -
V: TRBV7-6
size: -
DNA: TGTGCCAGCAGCCTCCTCTACGAGCAGTACTTC
CDR3: CASSLLYEQYF

J: TRBJ2-7
D: TRBD2
V: TRBV4-3
size: -
DNA: TGCGCCAGCAGCCAAGATTCTAGCGGGGTCTCCGAGCAGTACTTC
CDR3: CASSQDSSGVSEQYF

J: TRBJ2-2
D: TRBD2
V: TRBV19
size: -
DNA: TGTGCCAGTAGTATATGGACGGGGGGCACCGGGGAGCTGTTTTTT
CDR3: CASSIWTGGTGELFF

J: TRBJ2-1
D: -
V: TRBV7-9
size: -
DNA: TGTGCCAGCAGCTTAGGGCGGACAGTTTACAATGAGCAGTTCTTC
CDR3: CASSLGRTVYNEQFF

J: TRBJ1-6
D: -
V: TRBV4-1
size: -
DNA: TGCGCCAGCAGCAAGCGCTCGGAGGCTAATTCACCCCTCCACTTT
CDR3: CASSKRSEANSPLHF

J: TRBJ2-4
D: -
V: TRBV11-2
size: -
DNA: TGTGCCAGCAGCTTAGATCTCCGGGGGGCGGACATTCAGTACTTC
CDR3: CASSLDLRGADIQYF

J: TRBJ1-6
D: -
V: TRBV5-1
size: once
DNA: TGCGCCAGCAGCTTCCCCGGGGGTTCGGGTTCACCCCTCCACTTT
CDR3: CASSFPGGSGSPLHF

J: TRBJ2-3
D: TRBD2
V: TRBV9
size: -
DNA: TGTGCCCTCGGGACTAGCGGGGGGGGCGTAGATACGCAGTATTTT
CDR3: CALGTSGGGVDTQYF

J: TRBJ2-7
D: -
V: TRBV6-1
size: -
DNA: TGTGCCAGCAGTCCCCGGAATGACTACGAGCAGTACTTC
CDR3: CASSPRNDYEQYF

J: TRBJ2-3
D: -
V: TRBV7-2
size: -
DNA: TGTGCCAGCAGCTTCCGGGACACAGATACGCAGTATTTT
CDR3: CASSFRDTDTQYF

J: TRBJ2-5
D: TRBD2
V: TRBV6-1
size: -
DNA: TGTGCCAGCATGAAGCGGGGGGGGCTAACCCAGTACTTC
CDR3: CASMKRGGLTQYF

J: TRBJ2-2
D: TRBD1
V: TRBV7-9
size: -
DNA: TGTGCCAGCAGCTCAACAGGGGCCGGACCCTGGGGGGAGCTGTTTTTT
CDR3: CASSSTGAGPWGELFF

J: TRBJ1-1
D: -
V: TRBV7-9
size: -
DNA: TGTGCCAGCAGTATAATCACTGAAGCTTTCTTT
CDR3: CASSIITEAFF

J: TRBJ2-3
D: TRBD1
V: TRBV10-3
size: once
DNA: TGTGCCATCAACCCGGACAGGGTAGCCCCGCAGTATTTT
CDR3: CAINPDRVAPQYF

J: TRBJ1-5
D: TRBD1
V: TRBV2
size: -
DNA: TGTGCCAGCAGTGATTTAACAGGGGGCAATCAGCCCCAGCATTTT
CDR3: CASSDLTGGNQPQHF

J: TRBJ1-4
D: -
V: TRBV25-1
size: -
DNA: TGTGCCAGCAGTGAGGGCTCTCGTAATGAAAAACTGTTTTTT
CDR3: CASSEGSRNEKLFF

J: TRBJ1-4
D: -
V: TRBV7-6
size: -
DNA: TGTGCCAGCAGCTCCACGGGGGGGACTGAAAAACTGTTTTTT
CDR3: CASSSTGGTEKLFF

J: TRBJ2-7
D: -
V: TRBV7-3
size: -
DNA: TGTGCCAGCAAATCACCCCGGGACTCCTACGAGCAGTACTTC
CDR3: CASKSPRDSYEQYF

J: TRBJ2-6
D: -
V: TRBV6-1
size: -
DNA: TGTGCCAGCGTGAGCTCTGGGGCCAACGTCCTGACTTTC
CDR3: CASVSSGANVLTF

J: TRBJ2-3
D: -
V: TRBV5-6
size: few
DNA: TGTGCCAGCACCTTGAGGGAGGGGGGCACAGATACGCAGTATTTT
CDR3: CASTLREGGTDTQYF

J: TRBJ1-5
D: TRBD1
V: TRBV30
size: -
DNA: TGTGCCTGGACAGGGGGTGGCAATCAGCCCCAGCATTTT
CDR3: CAWTGGGNQPQHF

J: TRBJ1-1
D: -
V: TRBV10-3
size: -
DNA: TGTGCCATCAGTGCGGTCGCAGACGGGACTGAAGCTTTCTTT
CDR3: CAISAVADGTEAFF

J: TRBJ1-1
D: -
V: TRBV10-1
size: few
DNA: TGCGCCAGCAGTGATTCAACGGGGTTTAACACTGAAGCTTTCTTT
CDR3: CASSDSTGFNTEAFF

J: TRBJ2-1
D: TRBD2
V: TRBV19
size: -
DNA: TGTGCCAGTAGTACCCCCGGGACAGGGGAATGGACTAGCGGGGGTTCAATTGACAATGAGCAGTTCTTC
CDR3: CASSTPGTGEWTSGGSIDNEQFF

J: TRBJ2-1
D: -
V: TRBV29-1
size: -
DNA: TGCAGCGCCCCGTTACAGTTGAGCAATGAGCAGTTCTTC
CDR3: CSAPLQLSNEQFF

J: TRBJ2-7
D: -
V: TRBV5-1
size: -
DNA: TGCGCCAGCAGCTCTCTCCCAGGGTTCTACGAGCAGTACTTC
CDR3: CASSSLPGFYEQYF

J: TRBJ2-1
D: -
V: TRBV7-2
size: -
DNA: TGTGCCAGCAGGCCCACTATTAGCTCCTACAATGAGCAGTTCTTC
CDR3: CASRPTISSYNEQFF

J: TRBJ2-7
D: -
V: TRBV11-2
size: -
DNA: TGTGCCAGCAGCTTAGACCACTACGAGCAGTACTTC
CDR3: CASSLDHYEQYF

J: TRBJ1-4
D: TRBD1
V: TRBV15
size: few
DNA: TGTGCCACCAGCATCGAGACAGGGGGTAATGAAAAACTGTTTTTT
CDR3: CATSIETGGNEKLFF

J: TRBJ1-5
D: TRBD1
V: TRBV6-6
size: -
DNA: TGTGCCAGCAGTTACGACGACAGGGGTGGCCCCCAGCATTTT
CDR3: CASSYDDRGGPQHF

J: TRBJ1-2
D: -
V: TRBV5-1
size: -
DNA: TGCGCCAGCAGCCCCGATAGTGGGGGCCTTAAGTATGGCTACACCTTC
CDR3: CASSPDSGGLKYGYTF

J: TRBJ2-5
D: TRBD1
V: TRBV4-1
size: -
DNA: TGCGCCAGCAGCCAAGAGAGGGGGCCAGAGACCCAGTACTTC
CDR3: CASSQERGPETQYF

J: TRBJ2-1
D: -
V: TRBV2
size: few
DNA: TGTGCCAGCAGTGAAGGGCCGGGGGAGCAGTTCTTC
CDR3: CASSEGPGEQFF

J: TRBJ2-7
D: TRBD2
V: TRBV9
size: -
DNA: TGTGCCAGCAGCGTAGATTTGCGGGGGAGCTCCTACGAGCAGTACTTC
CDR3: CASSVDLRGSSYEQYF

J: TRBJ2-2
D: TRBD1
V: TRBV7-2
size: -
DNA: TGTGCCAGCAGCAAGGACAGGGGGTTCGGGGAGCTGTTTTTT
CDR3: CASSKDRGFGELFF

J: TRBJ2-7
D: -
V: TRBV6-5
size: -
DNA: TGTGCCACCAGTTACGGGGGCCCCGAGCAGTACTTC
CDR3: CATSYGGPEQYF

J: TRBJ2-5
D: -
V: TRBV5-1
size: -
DNA: TGCGCCAGCAGCTTGGAGAGGAACCAAGAGACCCAGTACTTC
CDR3: CASSLERNQETQYF

J: TRBJ1-5
D: TRBD1
V: TRBV6-1
size: -
DNA: TGTGCCAGCAGACCCGGACAGGGGGCTTATCAGCCCCAGCATTTT
CDR3: CASRPGQGAYQPQHF

J: TRBJ1-2
D: TRBD1
V: TRBV2
size: -
DNA: TGTGCCAGCAGCCAATATCGACAGGGCAATCAAGGCTACACCTTC
CDR3: CASSQYRQGNQGYTF

J: TRBJ2-7
D: TRBD1
V: TRBV5-1
size: -
DNA: TGCGCCAGCAGCTTGGATCTATACCGGGACAGGGATAACGAGCAGTACTTC
CDR3: CASSLDLYRDRDNEQYF

J: TRBJ1-1
D: -
V: TRBV5-4
size: once
DNA: TGTGCCAGCAGCTTGGGAGAGGGCCCCCCCCGCACTGAAGCTTTCTTT
CDR3: CASSLGEGPPRTEAFF

J: TRBJ2-7
D: -
V: TRBV19
size: -
DNA: TGTGCCAGTAGTATAGCCGTGGACTTCTCCTACGAGCAGTACTTC
CDR3: CASSIAVDFSYEQYF

J: TRBJ2-5
D: TRBD2
V: TRBV27
size: -
DNA: TGTGCCAGCAGCACGGGACAGGGACTAGCGGGGGTAGAGACCCAGTACTTC
CDR3: CASSTGQGLAGVETQYF

J: TRBJ2-7
D: TRBD1
V: TRBV28
size: -
DNA: TGTGCCAGCAGCCTTGCCGCGACAGGGTCACACGAGCAGTACTTC
CDR3: CASSLAATGSHEQYF

J: TRBJ2-1
D: TRBD2
V: TRBV10-3
size: -
DNA: TGTGCCATCAGTGAATCGGGCGGGGGGGCCGAATTGGATGAGCAGTTCTTC
CDR3: CAISESGGGAELDEQFF

J: TRBJ1-5
D: -
V: TRBV28
size: -
DNA: TGTGCCAGCAGTTTATTAGGCAGGAGCAATCAGCCCCAGCATTTT
CDR3: CASSLLGRSNQPQHF

J: TRBJ2-2
D: TRBD1
V: TRBV9
size: -
DNA: TGTGCCAGCAGCGTAGGAGGACAGGGGGTCACCGGGGAGCTGTTTTTT
CDR3: CASSVGGQGVTGELFF